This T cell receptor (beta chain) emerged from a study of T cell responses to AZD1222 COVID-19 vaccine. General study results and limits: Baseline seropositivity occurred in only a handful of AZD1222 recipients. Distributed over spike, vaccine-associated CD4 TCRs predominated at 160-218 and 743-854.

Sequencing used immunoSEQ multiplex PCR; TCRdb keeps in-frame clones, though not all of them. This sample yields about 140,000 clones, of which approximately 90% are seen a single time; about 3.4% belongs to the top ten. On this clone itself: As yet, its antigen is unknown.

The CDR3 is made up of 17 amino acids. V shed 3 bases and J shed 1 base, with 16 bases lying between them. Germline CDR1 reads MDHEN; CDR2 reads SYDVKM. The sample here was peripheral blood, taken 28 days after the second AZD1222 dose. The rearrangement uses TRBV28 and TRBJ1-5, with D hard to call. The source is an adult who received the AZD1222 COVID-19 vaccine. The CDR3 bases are TGTGCCAGCAGTTTGGGTCGGCCGCTAGGAAGCAATCAGCCCCAGCATTTT. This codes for CASSLGRPLGSNQPQHF.